This is a list of T cell receptor beta chains from one sample in a study of Tregs in tolerant kidney transplant recipients. This table comes from immunoSEQ multiplex PCR, and its TCRdb copy is limited to in-frame clones, with some not included. In the table there are 200,000 to 300,000 clones, roughly 84% of which are singletons. Sequenced input: CD4+ T cells from blood. Receptor source: a human donor in good health. CDR3s leave out the opening cysteine and the closing phenylalanine or tryptophan. A D gene is named only where the DNA matches it firmly.

>TRBV6-5|.
ASSYHRNKKNEQY
>TRBV7-8|TRBD2
ASSLRTSGSGDTQY
>TRBV19|.
ASSIGQAAYEQY
>TRBV10-2|.
ASRVPAVTEAF
>TRBV2|TRBD1
ASSATGGQGPQH
>TRBV7-3|TRBD2
ASSPTRTSVYEQY
>TRBV19|.
ASQRKAVGQPQH
>TRBV7-9|TRBD1
ASSPRTGGSYEQY
>TRBV5-1|TRBD2
ASSLRLAGAETQY
>TRBV10-3|.
AISESNREGGYT
>TRBV15|.
ATSRELMRYPVAF
>TRBV6-5|TRBD2
ASSPALGAGEF
>TRBV9|.
ASRYLRPGGSSTDTQY
>TRBV7-7|.
ASSSLGPNNEQF
>TRBV5-6|.
ASTLGGYEQY
>TRBV5-1|TRBD1
ASRTGTGTNTEAF
>TRBV4-2|.
ASSQEGAGTLYNEQF
>TRBV9|TRBD1
ASSVAPSGGAEEQF
>TRBV5-3|.
ARGGSFYMNTEAF
>TRBV5-1|TRBD2
ASSLVASGASYEQY
>TRBV6-1|TRBD1
ASSRQGANTEAF
>TRBV27|.
ASSSWVGLQPQH
>TRBV5-1|TRBD1
ASSVQGAANEKLF
>TRBV6-4|TRBD2
ASSRDYTDTQY
>TRBV10-3|.
AISESTGGRRHEQF
>TRBV2|.
ASISTVRGSQETQY
>TRBV29-1|.
SVGDASNQPQH
>TRBV4-1|.
ASSPRLQATNEKLF
>TRBV19|.
ASSHPYLPEGGYT
>TRBV5-1|TRBD1
ASSSLGGQPEAF
>TRBV11-2|TRBD1
ASSQGQGSDYGYT